This is a list of T cell receptor beta chains from one sample in a study of T-cell memory formation after mild COVID-19. Each CDR3 protein gets one entry after TCRdb re-called the 5' RACE reads with MiXCR. The sample shows about 470,000 distinct CDR3 sequences, around a quarter of them seen only once. The sample comprised PBMCs or a T cell subset sorted from them (not recorded which). Receptor source: an adult woman who had mild COVID-19 (a few samples of this study predate the infection). Cell type and time point are not known. Each CDR3 is given with its conserved first and last residue. Fields, in order: clone size, D gene, V gene, J gene, CDR3 protein, CDR3 DNA. D genes are given only for firm matches. Clone size is shown for a subset of rows, as once, few, many or a class of expanded clone.

.	TRBD2	TRBV19	TRBJ2-7	CASASGSSYEQYF	TGTGCCAGTGCTAGCGGGAGCTCCTACGAGCAGTACTTC
few	TRBD1	TRBV7-2	TRBJ2-4	CASSPQGQVTKNIQYF	TGTGCCAGCAGCCCACAGGGGCAGGTGACCAAAAACATTCAGTACTTC
.	.	TRBV20-1	TRBJ1-1	CSASFRAARGTEAFF	TGCAGTGCTAGCTTTCGGGCGGCCAGAGGCACTGAAGCTTTCTTT
few	TRBD1	TRBV6-5	TRBJ2-7	CASSPRTGRNYEQYF	TGTGCCAGCAGTCCGCGGACAGGGAGAAACTACGAGCAGTACTTC
.	.	TRBV20-1	TRBJ2-3	CSAGPTDTQYF	TGCAGTGCTGGGCCCACAGATACGCAGTATTTT
few	.	TRBV5-1	TRBJ1-2	CASRTTAGSGYTF	TGCGCCAGCAGGACGACAGCCGGTAGTGGCTACACCTTC
few	TRBD2	TRBV5-5	TRBJ2-2	CASSLVAGTGELFF	TGTGCCAGCAGCTTAGTAGCGGGCACCGGGGAGCTGTTTTTT
many	.	TRBV5-1	TRBJ2-5	CASSPGLGGETQYF	TGCGCCAGCAGCCCGGGGTTAGGCGGGGAGACCCAGTACTTC
many	TRBD2	TRBV20-1	TRBJ2-3	CSARASGRARGTDTQYF	TGCAGTGCTAGGGCTAGCGGGAGGGCAAGAGGCACAGATACGCAGTATTTT
few	.	TRBV24-1	TRBJ1-5	CATSGGRNQPQHF	TGTGCCACCAGTGGCGGGCGAAATCAGCCCCAGCATTTT
many	TRBD1	TRBV6-2/TRBV6-3	TRBJ2-2	CASNLRQGRGGELFF	TGTGCCAGCAACCTTAGACAGGGACGAGGCGGGGAGCTGTTTTTT
many	.	TRBV7-2	TRBJ2-5	CASSPNGPVETQYF	TGTGCCAGCAGTCCCAATGGGCCGGTGGAGACCCAGTACTTC
few	TRBD2	TRBV7-2	TRBJ2-1	CASSPQAAGVGNEQFF	TGTGCCAGCAGCCCCCAGGCAGCGGGAGTGGGTAATGAGCAGTTCTTC
.	.	TRBV7-6	TRBJ2-7	CASSLGDRLAFYEQYF	TGTGCCAGCAGCTTAGGGGACCGGCTAGCGTTCTACGAGCAGTACTTC
few	.	TRBV12-3/TRBV12-4	TRBJ1-1	CASTLGGINTEAFF	TGTGCCAGCACCTTAGGTGGGATAAACACTGAAGCTTTCTTT
.	.	TRBV9	TRBJ1-6	CASSVEGGSLDSPLHF	TGTGCCAGCAGCGTAGAGGGAGGGAGTCTTGATTCACCCCTCCACTTT
.	TRBD2	TRBV9	TRBJ2-1	CASSVVSGRSYNEQFF	TGTGCCAGCAGCGTAGTAAGCGGGAGATCCTACAATGAGCAGTTCTTC
.	TRBD2	TRBV6-5	TRBJ2-5	CASFRRSSGRLGEQETQYF	TGTGCCAGTTTTAGGAGGAGTAGCGGGAGACTAGGGGAACAAGAGACCCAGTACTTC
many	TRBD2	TRBV20-1	TRBJ2-2	CSARVQQGTSGRYTGELFF	TGCAGTGCTCGGGTACAACAGGGAACTAGCGGGAGGTACACCGGGGAGCTGTTTTTT
.	.	TRBV5-4	TRBJ1-3	CASSLAAGKSDTIYF	TGTGCCAGCAGCTTGGCTGCGGGGAAGTCGGACACCATATATTTT
few	.	TRBV5-1	TRBJ2-6	CASSPSEGYPSASGANVLTF	TGCGCCAGCAGCCCCTCAGAAGGTTACCCCTCCGCCTCTGGGGCCAACGTCCTGACTTTC
.	.	TRBV4-1	TRBJ2-1	CASSQVCGLNNEQFF	TGCGCCAGCAGCCAAGTGTGTGGCCTAAACAATGAGCAGTTCTTC
few	.	TRBV5-1	TRBJ1-1	CASSLPNTGYTEAFF	TGCGCCAGCAGCTTGCCAAACACAGGGTACACTGAAGCTTTCTTT
.	TRBD1	TRBV30	TRBJ1-4	CAWSNGQDNEKLFF	TGTGCCTGGAGTAACGGACAGGATAATGAAAAACTGTTTTTT
.	TRBD1	TRBV7-2	TRBJ1-2	CASTPVGQGNYGYTF	TGTGCCAGCACCCCAGTGGGACAGGGGAACTATGGCTACACCTTC
many	.	TRBV7-3	TRBJ2-1	CASSATGYNEQFF	TGTGCCAGCAGCGCGACTGGCTACAATGAGCAGTTCTTC
.	.	TRBV30	TRBJ2-7	CAWRRQGNVYEQYF	TGTGCCTGGAGGCGGCAGGGGAACGTCTACGAGCAGTACTTC
.	TRBD1	TRBV12-3/TRBV12-4	TRBJ1-2	CASRGGGGGYTF	TGTGCCAGCAGGGGAGGGGGCGGCGGCTACACCTTC
.	TRBD2	TRBV20-1	TRBJ2-7	CSAGFSAGPYEQYF	TGCAGTGCGGGGTTTTCAGCGGGGCCCTACGAGCAGTACTTC
few	.	TRBV5-1	TRBJ1-1	CASSTKDGENEAFF	TGCGCCAGCAGCACCAAGGACGGGGAGAATGAAGCTTTCTTT
few	.	TRBV2	TRBJ2-3	CASRNSGGASTDTQYF	TGTGCCAGCAGAAATAGCGGAGGGGCTAGCACAGATACGCAGTATTTT
.	TRBD2	TRBV5-1	TRBJ2-5	CASSLSTSGGETQYF	TGCGCCAGCAGCTTGTCAACTAGCGGGGGAGAGACCCAGTACTTC
many	.	TRBV7-6	TRBJ1-1	CASASGANTEAFF	TGTGCCAGCGCTTCGGGGGCGAACACTGAAGCTTTCTTT
few	TRBD2	TRBV6-5	TRBJ2-3	CASSPTSGSADTQYF	TGTGCCAGCAGCCCGACTAGCGGGAGTGCAGATACGCAGTATTTT
.	.	TRBV6-6	TRBJ1-5	CASSPTSGTDYSNQPQHF	TGTGCCAGCAGTCCGACATCCGGGACGGACTATAGCAATCAGCCCCAGCATTTT
.	.	TRBV9	TRBJ1-6	CASSPGSSYNSPLHF	TGTGCCAGCAGCCCCGGTAGCTCCTATAATTCACCCCTCCACTTT
few	TRBD1	TRBV12-3/TRBV12-4	TRBJ1-1	CALWGQGRTEAFF	TGTGCCCTTTGGGGACAGGGAAGGACTGAAGCTTTCTTT
few	.	TRBV7-8	TRBJ2-7	CASSLEGMGYEQYF	TGTGCCAGCAGCTTAGAGGGTATGGGGTACGAGCAGTACTTC
.	TRBD2	TRBV4-2	TRBJ2-1	CASSQNLAGTYNEQFF	TGTGCCAGCAGCCAAAACCTAGCGGGGACCTACAATGAGCAGTTCTTC
.	.	TRBV15	TRBJ2-1	CATSRVPPAGTYNEQFF	TGTGCCACCAGCAGAGTGCCTCCCGCGGGCACCTACAATGAGCAGTTCTTC
few	.	TRBV7-9	TRBJ1-5	CASSLKSDQPQHF	TGTGCCAGCAGCTTGAAGTCCGATCAGCCCCAGCATTTT
.	.	TRBV29-1	TRBJ1-2	CSVQKAQGGYGYTF	TGCAGCGTTCAAAAGGCTCAGGGCGGCTATGGCTACACCTTC
.	.	TRBV27	TRBJ2-1	CASRLAATGDNEQFF	TGTGCCAGCCGCTTGGCCGCCACGGGGGACAATGAGCAGTTCTTC
many	.	TRBV24-1	TRBJ2-1	CATSDTVTGMLEQFF	TGTGCCACCAGTGATACGGTAACTGGGATGCTTGAGCAGTTCTTC
few	.	TRBV28	TRBJ2-1	CASSHNTYQFF	TGTGCCAGCAGTCACAATACCTACCAGTTCTTC
.	TRBD2	TRBV5-6	TRBJ2-2	CASSSTSAGELFF	TGTGCCAGCAGCTCGACTAGCGCCGGGGAGCTGTTTTTT
.	.	TRBV27	TRBJ1-5	CASSIRQDQPQHF	TGTGCCAGCAGTATCCGACAGGATCAGCCCCAGCATTTT
.	.	TRBV24-1	TRBJ1-2	CATSDGWGTSGAAGHYTF	TGTGCCACCAGTGATGGCTGGGGGACCTCCGGGGCAGCGGGACACTACACCTTC
.	.	TRBV20-1	TRBJ2-7	CSARDFPPDPYEQYF	TGCAGTGCTAGAGATTTCCCGCCGGACCCCTACGAGCAGTACTTC
.	TRBD2	TRBV12-3/TRBV12-4	TRBJ2-3	CASSSSGGPPTDTQYF	TGTGCCAGCAGTTCTAGCGGGGGCCCTCCCACAGATACGCAGTATTTT
.	.	TRBV13	TRBJ1-4	CASSLRFPVEKLFF	TGTGCCAGCAGCTTAAGGTTTCCCGTTGAAAAACTGTTTTTT
few	.	TRBV27	TRBJ2-7	CASSPWTTVREQYF	TGTGCCAGCAGTCCCTGGACTACTGTTAGGGAGCAGTACTTC